Below, 32 T cell receptor beta chains from the same sample are listed, as sequenced in a study of cytomegalovirus exposure and HLA in healthy donors. 13 Jbeta primers and 60 Vbeta primers were used for the PCR. Libraries were prepared by immunoSEQ multiplex PCR; TCRdb keeps only in-frame clonotypes and omits some of them. The data contain about 36,000 clones, roughly 69% of them seen just once; the ten biggest clones take up more than 6.5%. Sequenced sample: PBMCs. These receptors all come from a man younger than 40 in good health and CMV-seronegative.

J is TRBJ1-4 and V is TRBV5-6, with D maybe TRBD1 (6 bases). Trimming pared 5 bases from V and 10 bases from J, leaving 12 bases between. The CDR3 totals 12 residues. The V gene's germline CDR1 is SGHDT and CDR2 YYEEEE. The CDR3 is CASRDRTGKLFF. As DNA, the CDR3 is TGTGCCAGCAGAGACAGGACCGGAAAACTGTTTTTT.

J is TRBJ1-5 and V is TRBV6-1, with 7 positions matching TRBD1. The V gene's germline CDR1 is MNHNS and CDR2 SASEGT. The V gene end was trimmed by 5 bases and the J gene end by 6 bases; junction bases not matched to a gene: 4. The CDR3 length is 13 residues. CDR3 sequence: CASSTGVSQPQHF. Written as DNA, the CDR3 is TGTGCCAGCAGTACAGGGGTAAGTCAGCCCCAGCATTTT.

The chain uses TRBV29-1 and TRBJ1-2; 7 nucleotides line up with TRBD1. In germline, CDR1 is SQVTM, CDR2 ANQGSEA. The ends lost 7 bases at V and 2 bases at J; junction bases unmatched: 7. The length of the CDR3 is 13 residues. The CDR3 protein is CSDDRAVNYGYTF. Written as DNA, the CDR3 is TGCAGCGATGACAGGGCCGTCAACTATGGCTACACCTTC.

V and J are TRBV28 and TRBJ1-5, with a tentative D call TRBD1 (5 bases). V lost 6 bases to trimming and J lost 2 bases, with 14 bases between them. The CDR3 consists of 15 residues. Germline assignment: CDR1 MDHEN and CDR2 SYDVKM. CDR3 coding DNA: TGTGCCAGCAGCTGGGGGGGGGTTGGCAATCAGCCCCAGCATTTT. This codes for CASSWGGVGNQPQHF.

This clone was observed a single time. In DNA, the CDR3 is TGTGCCAGCAGCTTAGGGATAGCGGGGGGGACAGATACGCAGTATTTT. It translates to CASSLGIAGGTDTQYF. This sequence joins TRBV7-2 and TRBJ2-3; TRBD2 agrees at 11 bases. Germline CDR1 SGHTA, CDR2 FQGNSA. This CDR3 has 16 residues. V dropped 1 base and J dropped 3; count of bases not matched to a gene: 3.

CDR3 nucleotides: TGCACCAGCAGCCTCAAGATGTACAGGGAAATTTTCGAGGCTAGCGGGAGTCTCGATGAGCAGTTCTTC. Protein product: CTSSLKMYREIFEASGSLDEQFF. The chain links TRBV1 to TRBJ2-1; the table's D gene call, TRBD2, was not cross checked with the DNA. TRBV1 is a documented pseudogene. This CDR3 spans 23 amino acids.

This clone was found a few times. This chain's CDR3 is CASSLQGGTSTDTQYF. In DNA form, the CDR3 reads TGTGCCAGCAGTCTACAGGGGGGGACTAGCACAGATACGCAGTATTTT. J is TRBJ2-3 and V is TRBV2; D perhaps matches TRBD1 (8 bases). V was shortened by 5 bases and J by 0 bases, with 15 bases between the two germline ends. The germline V gene encodes CDR1 SNHLY and CDR2 FYNNEI. This CDR3 comprises 16 residues.

The chain links TRBV28 to TRBJ1-5; 7 bases agree with TRBD1. The CDR3 contains 14 residues. J gave up 0 bases and V 6 bases, and 2 bases lay outside the gene matches. Per the germline V gene, CDR1 is MDHEN and CDR2 is SYDVKM. The CDR3 bases are TGTGCCAGCAGCAGGACAGGTAGCAATCAGCCCCAGCATTTT. Translated, it gives CASSRTGSNQPQHF.

This clone showed up just a few times. This chain connects TRBV2 to TRBJ1-5; TRBD1 might be the D (5 bases). This CDR3 comprises 14 residues. Looked up from germline, CDR1 is SNHLY and CDR2 is FYNNEI. V was trimmed by 6 bases and J by 5 bases, leaving 14 bases between them. The CDR3 reads CASSLLGGDQPQHF. The CDR3 nucleotides are TGTGCCAGCAGCCTCCTGGGGGGAGATCAGCCCCAGCATTTT.

The chain joins TRBV7-8 to TRBJ1-5; D gene unclear. The V gene's germline CDR1 is SGHVS and CDR2 FQNEAQ. The CDR3 sequence is 13 residues long. Trimming shortened V by 1 base and J by 10 bases, and 11 bases separated the two germline ends. DNA for the CDR3: TGTGCCAGCAGCTTAGAAGAGGGTTCACCCCAGCATTTT. This codes for CASSLEEGSPQHF. Full variable domain (missing parts from reference TRBV7-8 and TRBJ1-5): GAGVSQSPRYKVAKRGQDVALRCDPISGHVSLFWYQQALGQGPEFLTYFQNEAQLDKSGLPSDRFFAERPEGSVSTLKIQRTQQEDSAVYLCASSLEEGSPQHFGDGTRLSIL.

V gene TRBV6-6 combines with J gene TRBJ1-5; the match to TRBD1 covers 9 bases. Germline CDR1 is MNHNY and CDR2 is SVGAGI (reference sequence). The CDR3 has 15 amino acids. The V and J ends lost 5 bases and 0 bases, in that order; junction bases with no gene match: 2. Here the CDR3 reads CASSDRGGSNQPQHF. DNA of the CDR3: TGTGCCAGCAGTGACAGGGGGGGTAGCAATCAGCCCCAGCATTTT.

CDR3 in DNA: TGTGCCAGCACCCCAGGCACGGGATTCTACTATGGCTACACCTTC. This gives the protein CASTPGTGFYYGYTF. The gene calls are TRBV25-1 and TRBJ1-2; D is unresolved. The germline gives CDR1 MGHDK, CDR2 SYGVNS. V was pared by 7 bases and J by 3 bases, with 18 bases between. This CDR3 comprises 15 residues.

The J gene is TRBJ1-5, the V gene TRBV28; no clear D. The V and J ends lost 6 bases and 3 bases respectively, with 12 bases between them. The germline V gene encodes CDR1 MDHEN and CDR2 SYDVKM. The CDR3 length is 14 residues. The CDR3 reads CASRPYTANQPQHF. CDR3 DNA sequence: TGTGCCAGCAGGCCTTATACAGCCAATCAGCCCCAGCATTTT. Filled out from reference TRBV28 and TRBJ1-5, the complete variable domain reads DVKVTQSSRYLVKRTGEKVFLECVQDMDHENMFWYRQDPGLGLRLIYFSYDVKMKEKGDIPEGYSVSREKKERFSLILESASTNQTSMYLCASRPYTANQPQHFGDGTRLSIL.

This clone has only a few counts. This chain joins TRBV6-5 and TRBJ1-2, with D uncertain. There are 13 residues in the CDR3. Trimming took off 4 bases at V and 8 bases at J, with 14 bases between the two ends. Germline V gene sequence: CDR1 MNHEY, CDR2 SVGAGI. The CDR3 nucleotides read TGTGCCAGCAGTTGGGCAGGAGGGAGAGGCTACACCTTC. Protein: CASSWAGGRGYTF.

The CDR3 spells CASSLGQGLSGELFF. CDR3 coding DNA: TGTGCCAGCAGCTTGGGACAGGGTTTAAGCGGGGAGCTGTTTTTT. The chain combines TRBV5-4 with TRBJ2-2, with 7 bases fitting TRBD1. CDR1 is SGHNT, CDR2 YYREEE, per germline (reference sequence). V was clipped by 0 bases and J by 7 bases; unmatched bases: 6. This CDR3 has 15 amino acids.

The chain has TRBV29-1 and TRBJ2-1, with D maybe TRBD2 (5 bases). Germline V CDR1 and CDR2: SQVTM, ANQGSEA. There are 10 residues in the CDR3. V lost 7 bases, J lost 8 bases, and 9 bases lay in between. In nucleotides, the CDR3 is TGCAGCGAGGGCGGGCATGAGCAGTTCTTC. Its protein is CSEGGHEQFF.

This chain joins TRBV15 and TRBJ2-7; the match to TRBD2 covers 11 bases. CDR1 and CDR2 (germline): LNHNV, YYDKDF (reference sequence). With 3 bases clipped from V and 5 bases from J, the junction kept 3 bases outside the gene matches. The CDR3 spans 14 residues. Here the CDR3 reads CATSRGTSGNEQYF. The CDR3 coding sequence is TGTGCCACCAGCAGGGGGACTAGCGGAAACGAGCAGTACTTC.

This rearrangement joins TRBV6-1 to TRBJ1-1; TRBD1 aligns across 7 bases. Germline-derived CDR1 and CDR2 are MNHNS and SASEGT. This CDR3 region has 14 residues. V trimming: 6 bases; J trimming: 1 base; junction bases outside the gene matches: 5. For the CDR3, the DNA is TGTGCCAGCAGCCTAGGACAGGCGAACACTGAAGCTTTCTTT. It yields the protein CASSLGQANTEAFF.

V usage is TRBV10-1 and J usage is TRBJ1-1, with TRBD1 matching over 12 bases. The V and J ends lost 4 bases and 7 bases, in that order; junction bases with no gene match: 7. Germline CDR1 reads WNHNN; CDR2 reads SYGVQD (reference sequence). The CDR3 loop spans 15 amino acids. CDR3 loop: CASSAPGQGAGEAFF. In DNA, the CDR3 is TGCGCCAGCAGTGCCCCGGGACAGGGGGCTGGTGAAGCTTTCTTT.

The rearrangement uses TRBV5-6 and TRBJ2-2; the D gene is possibly TRBD1 (6 bases). CDR1 is SGHDT and CDR2 is YYEEEE in the germline V gene. Trimming removed 3 bases from V and 5 bases from J, with 17 bases in between. The CDR3 has 16 amino acids. The CDR3 coding sequence is TGTGCCAGCAGCTGGGAGCAGGGGCGGATAACCGGGGAGCTGTTTTTT. Its protein is CASSWEQGRITGELFF.

This chain uses TRBV4-2 with TRBJ1-4; TRBD1 matches at 7 bases. J was trimmed by 8 bases and V by 5 bases; bases with no gene match: 5. Germline values: CDR1 LGHNA, CDR2 YNFKEQ. CDR3 length: 13 amino acids. DNA of the CDR3: TGTGCCAGCAGCACGGGACAGAGGGAAAAACTGTTTTTT. This translates into CASSTGQREKLFF.

The V and J genes are TRBV25-1 and TRBJ1-2; TRBD1 agrees at 10 bases. Germline lookup yields CDR1 MGHDK and CDR2 SYGVNS. V gave up 4 bases and J gave up 8 bases; unmatched junction bases: 7. The CDR3 covers 14 residues. The CDR3 region is CASSGRTGGGGYTF. Written as DNA, the CDR3 is TGTGCCAGCAGTGGGAGGACAGGGGGTGGAGGCTACACCTTC.

This clone came up once. The rearrangement links TRBV6-1 to TRBJ1-1, with D tentatively TRBD1 (5 bases). V lost 8 bases to trimming and J lost 3 bases, with 16 bases between them. Germline loops: CDR1 MNHNS, CDR2 SASEGT. The CDR3 covers 14 residues. CDR3 coding DNA: TGTGCCAGCGGGGTTAGGGGCGTGGACACTGAAGCTTTCTTT. Encoded protein: CASGVRGVDTEAFF.

The chain combines TRBV29-1 with TRBJ2-1; 12 positions match TRBD2. Losses at the gene ends were 6 bases for V and 3 bases for J; bases not matched to a gene: 3. The CDR3 spans 14 residues. Germline V gene sequence: CDR1 SQVTM, CDR2 ANQGSEA. The CDR3, as DNA: TGCAGCGTGGGGACTAGCGGGTTCTACAATGAGCAGTTCTTC. Its protein is CSVGTSGFYNEQFF.

CDR3 bases: TGTGCCAGCAGCTTTTCTAGCGGGGGAACGCAGTATTTT. This codes for CASSFSSGGTQYF. The chain uses TRBV7-2 and TRBJ2-3, with 10 positions matching TRBD2. Germline CDR1 is SGHTA and CDR2 is FQGNSA. The ends lost 3 bases at V and 9 bases at J; junction bases unmatched: 3. The CDR3 is 13 residues long.

This chain uses TRBV29-1 with TRBJ2-5; tentative D call: TRBD2 (5 bases). CDR3 length equals 12 residues. V was shortened by 4 bases and J by 3 bases, with 9 bases between the two germline ends. Germline lookup yields CDR1 SQVTM and CDR2 ANQGSEA. The CDR3 DNA reads as TGCAGCGTTGCCCGGGGAGAAGAGACCCAGTACTTC. Residues: CSVARGEETQYF.

The J gene is TRBJ2-6, the V gene TRBV15, with a weak D call TRBD1 (6 bases). V shed 0 bases and J shed 0 bases, with 18 bases lying between them. Germline CDR1 reads LNHNV; CDR2 reads YYDKDF (reference sequence). The CDR3 is 20 amino acids. The CDR3 region has the DNA TGTGCCACCAGCAGAGAGGGTTTTAAACAGGGAAGCTCTGGGGCCAACGTCCTGACTTTC. Translating it yields CATSREGFKQGSSGANVLTF.

The sample holds a few counts of this clone. The chain carries TRBV5-6 and TRBJ1-2; TRBD1 matches 9 bases. V lost 6 bases, J lost 3 bases, and 6 bases stayed unmatched. The CDR3 totals 14 residues. The V gene's germline CDR1 is SGHDT and CDR2 YYEEEE. CDR3 residues: CASTWTGVDYGYTF. The CDR3 DNA reads TGTGCCAGCACCTGGACAGGGGTCGACTATGGCTACACCTTC.

The CDR3 DNA reads as TGTGCCAGCAGTGAATACCAGGCGACAGGGGGCAATCAGCCCCAGCATTTT. It translates to CASSEYQATGGNQPQHF. The V and J genes are TRBV25-1 and TRBJ1-5; 8 bases match TRBD1. Germline V lookup: CDR1 MGHDK, CDR2 SYGVNS. This CDR3 spans 17 amino acids. V gave up 0 bases and J gave up 2 bases; unmatched junction bases: 6.

V gene TRBV4-3 combines with J gene TRBJ1-2; TRBD1 agrees at 7 bases. Per germline, CDR1 LGHNA and CDR2 YSLEER. The CDR3 covers 14 residues. Trimming took 3 bases from V and 4 from J; bases not matched to a gene: 5. This CDR3 reads CASSHGQALYGYTF. The CDR3, as DNA: TGCGCCAGCAGCCACGGACAGGCCCTCTATGGCTACACCTTC.

The chain joins TRBV10-2 to TRBJ2-1; 8 bases are shared with TRBD2. The CDR3 sequence is 13 residues long. The V gene's germline CDR1 is WSHSY and CDR2 SAAADI. V was clipped by 2 bases and J by 10 bases; unmatched bases: 4. The CDR3 bases are TGCGCCAGCAGTGAGGTCGGGGGGGAGGAGCAGTTCTTC. Protein: CASSEVGGEEQFF.

This chain uses TRBV6-5 with TRBJ2-7; D possibly corresponds to TRBD1 (5 bases). This CDR3 has 12 residues. V lost 5 bases and J 4 bases, leaving 9 bases between the germline ends. Germline values: CDR1 MNHEY, CDR2 SVGAGI. The CDR3 region has the DNA TGTGCCAGCAGTGACGACAGATACGAGCAGTACTTC. Translation: CASSDDRYEQYF.